The 9 T cell receptor beta chains reported below all come from one sample, sequenced in a study of cytomegalovirus exposure and HLA in healthy donors (dated by TCRdb to about 2017). The method was the immunoSEQ multiplex PCR assay. For the multiplex PCR, a mixture combining 60 forward primers for TCR Vbeta segments and 13 reverse primers for TCR Jbeta segments was used. This is the immuneACCESS table as TCRdb keeps it, with only in-frame sequences that have V and J called. A part of the clones is gone; compared with another copy, unresolved V genes explain less than half, and the rest is unexplained. Within this sample are 150,000 to 200,000 clones, with roughly 80% of them counted one time only. Approximately 0.25% of the sample is taken by the ten largest. The sample consisted of PBMCs. The receptors derive from a boy younger than 18 in good health and CMV-seronegative.

The V gene is TRBV5-4, the J gene TRBJ2-1; TRBD2 is a possible D gene (6 bases). Per the germline V gene, CDR1 is SGHNT and CDR2 is YYREEE (reference sequence). CDR3 length equals 12 residues. With 4 bases removed from V and 14 bases from J, the gap between germline ends came to 16 bases. The CDR3 DNA reads as TGTGCCAGCAGCGATAAGACTAGTGAAGAGTTCTTC. As protein: CASSDKTSEEFF.

The chain has TRBV19 and TRBJ2-3; 13 bases match TRBD2. Trimming cost V 0 bases and J 4 bases; bases outside gene matches: 13. The germline V gene has CDR1 LNHDA and CDR2 SQIVND (reference sequence). The CDR3 is 20 residues long. CDR3 sequence (DNA): TGTGCCAGTAGTATAGATCGCACTAGCGGGAGGGCCGGCTCAGCAGATACGCAGTATTTT. Amino acid sequence: CASSIDRTSGRAGSADTQYF.

The chain employs TRBV13 and TRBJ1-2, with D maybe TRBD1 (5 bases). Trimming pared 1 base from V and 0 bases from J, leaving 9 bases between. This CDR3 contains 15 residues. Per germline, CDR1 PRHDT and CDR2 FYEKMQ (reference sequence). CDR3 protein: CASSLVGTPNYGYTF. The DNA of the CDR3 is TGTGCCAGCAGCTTAGTGGGGACTCCTAACTATGGCTACACCTTC. Using reference TRBV13 and TRBJ1-2 for the parts outside the CDR3, the full variable domain is AAGVIQSPRHLIKEKRETATLKCYPIPRHDTVYWYQQGPGQDPQFLISFYEKMQSDKGSIPDRFSAQQFSDYHSELNMSSLELGDSALYFCASSLVGTPNYGYTFGSGTRLTVV.

On this clone: Germline and junction disagree at one end, which may indicate a read error. This sample also contains other DNA sequences that code for the same CDR3. The chain is built from TRBV29-1 and TRBJ1-1; a possible D gene is TRBD1 (6 bases). Germline loops: CDR1 SQVTM, CDR2 ANQGSEA. The CDR3 runs 11 residues. This CDR3 reads CSIGQNTEAFF. In DNA form, the CDR3 reads TGCAGCATCGGACAGAACACTGAGGCTTTCTTT.

This CDR3 reads CASSPQPGTGADTQYF. Here the CDR3 DNA reads TGTGCCAGCAGCCCGCAACCCGGGACAGGGGCAGATACGCAGTATTTT. The chain employs TRBV5-4 and TRBJ2-3; 10 positions agree with TRBD1. The CDR3 totals 16 residues. Germline V gives CDR1 SGHNT, CDR2 YYREEE (reference sequence). V trimming: 4 bases; J trimming: 4 bases; junction bases outside the gene matches: 9.

The CDR3 reads CASPQPRQGHSPLHF. As DNA, the CDR3 is TGTGCCAGCCCTCAGCCCCGACAGGGACATTCACCCCTCCACTTT. The genes are TRBV5-6 and TRBJ1-6; 7 bases are shared with TRBD1. Trimming removed 7 bases from V and 8 bases from J; junction bases left unmatched: 12. The CDR3 length is 15 residues. Per germline, CDR1 SGHDT and CDR2 YYEEEE.

This clone was counted a single time. The rearrangement uses TRBV18 and TRBJ2-1; tentative D call: TRBD1 (6 bases). The CDR3 runs to 13 residues. V gave up 3 bases and J gave up 3 bases, with 6 bases separating them. Germline loops: CDR1 KGHSH, CDR2 LQKENI. The CDR3 reads CASSPDSYNEQFF. CDR3 nucleotides: TGTGCCAGCTCACCGGACAGCTACAATGAGCAGTTCTTC.

The chain has TRBV29-1 and TRBJ1-2; D gene uncertain. This CDR3 has 13 amino acids. CDR1 SQVTM and CDR2 ANQGSEA come from the germline V gene. V shed 6 bases and J shed 4 bases, with 15 bases lying between them. The CDR3 DNA sequence: TGCAGCGTAGACGGCCCCGGGAGCTATGGCTACACCTTC. It translates to CSVDGPGSYGYTF.

The chain employs TRBV6-1 and TRBJ1-6; a possible D gene is TRBD1 (6 bases). Trimming took off 7 bases at V and 7 bases at J, with 14 bases between the two ends. The CDR3 has 14 residues. CDR1 is MNHNS, CDR2 SASEGT, per germline. The CDR3 bases are TGTGCCAGCATCCGGGACAAGTGGAATTCACCCCTCCACTTT. Amino acid sequence: CASIRDKWNSPLHF.